The text below deals with one T cell receptor (beta chain). Its antigen is not known. Produced via immunoSEQ multiplex PCR; TCRdb's table is partial and in-frame only. The table shows 11,000 to 15,000 clones, with about 77% occurring only once. The data originate from a study of OX40 agonist ivuxolimab in advanced cancers. Overall study: Patients received ivuxolimab, an intravenous treatment, every 2 weeks at 0.01 to 10 mg/kg. Therapy given before enrollment (anti-PD-1, anti-PD-L1 or anti-CTLA-4) was allowed, and 35% to 45% had some. A male proportion of around 86% was recorded, with mean age 60 years and range 23 to 79.

The CDR3 sequence is 16 residues long. V lost 5 bases and J lost 0, with 16 bases in between. CDR1 is SGHAT and CDR2 is FQNNGV in the germline V gene. Study conclusions and caveats: It was also the case that some nonresponders had low normalized T-cell clonal expansion.

The specimen comprised CD4+ or CD8+ T cells sorted from blood, sampled in a trial of the OX40 agonist ivuxolimab. This chain links TRBV11-2 with TRBJ1-1; D might be TRBD1 (5 bases). This clonotype originated in an adult with an advanced solid tumor such as melanoma, head and neck, liver or kidney cancer. CDR3 protein: CASSQALRVMNTEAFF. As DNA, the CDR3 is TGTGCCAGCAGCCAAGCACTCAGGGTAATGAACACTGAAGCTTTCTTT.